Presented here are 7 T cell receptor beta chains from one specimen sequenced in a study of human T cells and chemical hapten exposure. Time point meaning: patch test 2, 6 weeks after DPC sensitization. Sample treatment: therapeutic diphenylcyclopropenone sensitization with weekly scalp DPC. TCRdb called the RACE reads again in MiXCR, with one record for every CDR3 protein. The sample has 80,000 to 95,000 distinct CDR3 sequences, around 10% seen once. The source was whole blood, collected in connection with sensitization to the hapten diphenylcyclopropenone (DPC). These receptors all come from a man aged 18 to 30 with alopecia areata. Some clones in this sample may be carry-over from other donors' samples.

The rearrangement joins TRBV27 to TRBJ1-1, with TRBD1 as a possible D gene (5 bases). V dropped 5 bases and J dropped 1 base, with 11 bases sitting between them. CDR3 length: 14 residues. From germline, CDR1 is MNHEY and CDR2 SMNVEV (reference sequence). CDR3 DNA sequence: TGTGCCAGCAGTATCCTGGGACCGAACACTGAAGCTTTCTTT. This codes for CASSILGPNTEAFF.

The chain combines TRBV20-1 with TRBJ2-5; no clear D gene. The CDR3 length is 11 residues. The germline V and J ends were trimmed by 0 bases and 7 bases, with 6 bases remaining between them. Germline assignment: CDR1 DFQATT and CDR2 SNEGSKA (reference sequence). CDR3 region: CSARDPPTQYF. In DNA, the CDR3 is TGCAGTGCTAGAGATCCACCGACCCAGTACTTC.

The chain carries TRBV7-6 and TRBJ2-7; no clear D gene. Germline CDR1 SGHVS, CDR2 FNYEAQ. V was trimmed by 4 bases and J by 0 bases, leaving 10 bases between them. This CDR3 region has 14 residues. The CDR3 bases are TGTGCCAGCAGCTCCGCCATAAACTCCTACGAGCAGTACTTC. Translating gives CASSSAINSYEQYF. Supplemented by reference TRBV7-6 and TRBJ2-7, the full variable domain reads GAGVSQSPRYKVTKRGQDVALRCDPISGHVSLYWYRQALGQGPEFLTYFNYEAQQDKSGLPNDRFSAERPEGSISTLTIQRTEQRDSAMYRCASSSAINSYEQYFGPGTRLTVT.

V and J are TRBV7-2 and TRBJ2-3; D is uncertain. Germline V gene data show CDR1 as SGHTA and CDR2 as FQGNSA. V was shortened by 3 bases and J by 1 base, with 11 bases between the two germline ends. The CDR3 is 15 amino acids. In DNA form, the CDR3 reads TGTGCCAGCAGCTTCCCCTTGGTCGGCACAGATACGCAGTATTTT. This translates into CASSFPLVGTDTQYF.

This clonotype was counted only a few times. The CDR3 spells CASSLSGANEKLFF. CDR3 bases: TGTGCCAGCAGCTTATCAGGGGCTAATGAAAAACTGTTTTTT. This rearrangement joins TRBV7-9 to TRBJ1-4; D is possibly TRBD1 (6 bases). V was shortened by 2 bases and J by 3 bases, with 7 bases between the two germline ends. CDR1 is SEHNR and CDR2 is FQNEAQ in the germline V gene (reference sequence). There are 14 residues in the CDR3.

This clonotype was seen at least ten times. The rearrangement links TRBV9 to TRBJ1-4; 8 bases are a match to TRBD1. CDR1 and CDR2 (germline): SGDLS, YYNGEE. CDR3 size: 15 residues. V shed 4 bases and J 7 bases; nucleotides not matched to a gene: 9. The DNA of the CDR3 is TGTGCCAGCAGCCGACAGGGGAGGGGTAGTGAAAAACTGTTTTTT. It yields the protein CASSRQGRGSEKLFF.

This chain connects TRBV24-1 to TRBJ1-1; D is ambiguous. CDR1 and CDR2 (germline): KGHDR, SFDVKD. This CDR3 has 16 amino acids. Trimming removed 3 bases from V and 0 bases from J, with 13 bases in between. CDR3 loop: CATSDPRPLLNTEAFF. As DNA, the CDR3 is TGTGCCACCAGTGATCCCCGGCCCCTACTGAACACTGAAGCTTTCTTT.